The clone carrying this T cell receptor beta chain was detected only a few times. Its antigen is unknown. The data originate from a study of radiotherapy plus CTLA-4 blockade in lung cancer. About the research overall: Overall, 15% to 20% of patients showed an objective response, while 25% to 40% attained disease control. Whole-study results and caveats: Early blood T cell clone dynamics, with interferon-beta, were reported to best predict response.

Produced via immunoSEQ multiplex PCR; TCRdb's table is partial and in-frame only. This sample has 50,000 to 65,000 clones, with roughly 80% found just once. Trimming shortened V by 4 bases and J by 4 bases, and 16 bases separated the two germline ends. The CDR3 consists of 15 residues. Looked up from germline, CDR1 is SGHDN and CDR2 is FVKESK. The sample was peripheral blood, taken from a patient treated with radiotherapy plus ipilimumab. V is TRBV14 and J is TRBJ1-1, with D unresolved. This TCR derives from a human donor with non-small cell lung cancer who had a complete response to radiotherapy plus ipilimumab. The CDR3 nucleotides are TGTGCCAGCAGCCGGGGAGCTATAGATGGCACTGAAGCTTTCTTT. Translating gives CASSRGAIDGTEAFF.